This record looks at one T cell receptor beta chain sequence and its context. Its target is not known. This sample stems from a study of cytomegalovirus exposure and HLA in healthy donors. Study-wide findings and caveats: Many donors shared some public TCRs, even though most TCR sequences were rare. Per published accounts, TCR beta sequences correctly predicted the HLA-A and HLA-B alleles of most subjects. It was reportedly the case that the classifier diagnosed cytomegalovirus status with high specificity and sensitivity.

The PCR was carried out with 60 Vbeta primers and 13 Jbeta primers. The data were produced by immunoSEQ multiplex PCR, yet TCRdb's version contains in-frame clones alone and is incomplete. This table holds around 99,000 clones, about 80% found once. The V gene's germline CDR1 is SGDLS and CDR2 YYNGEE. Trimming cost V 1 base and J 8 bases; bases outside gene matches: 9. The CDR3 loop spans 16 amino acids. The clonotype was recovered from a woman aged 50 to 60 in good health and CMV-seropositive. The chain links TRBV9 to TRBJ2-1, with 10 bases fitting TRBD2. Sample: PBMCs. The CDR3 DNA reads as TGTGCCAGCAGCGTATTTAGCGGGAGGAAGATAGATGAGCAGTTCTTC. It specifies CASSVFSGRKIDEQFF.